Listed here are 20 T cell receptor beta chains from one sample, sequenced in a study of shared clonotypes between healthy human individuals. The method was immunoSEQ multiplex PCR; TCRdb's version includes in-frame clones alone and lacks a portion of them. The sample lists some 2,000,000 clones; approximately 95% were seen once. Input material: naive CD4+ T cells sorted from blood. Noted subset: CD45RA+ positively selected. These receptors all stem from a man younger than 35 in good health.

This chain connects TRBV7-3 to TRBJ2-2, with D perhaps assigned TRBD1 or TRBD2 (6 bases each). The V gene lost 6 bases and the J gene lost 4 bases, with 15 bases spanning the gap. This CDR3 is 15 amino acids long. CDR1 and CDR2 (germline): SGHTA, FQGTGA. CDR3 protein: CASRTTGAATGELFF. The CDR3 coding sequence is TGTGCCAGCAGGACCACGGGGGCTGCCACCGGGGAGCTGTTTTTT.

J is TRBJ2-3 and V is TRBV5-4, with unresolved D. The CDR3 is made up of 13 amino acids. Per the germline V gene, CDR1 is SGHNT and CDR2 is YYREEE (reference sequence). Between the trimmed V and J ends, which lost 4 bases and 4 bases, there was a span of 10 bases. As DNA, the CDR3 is TGTGCCAGCAGCACACAAATAGCAGATACGCAGTATTTT. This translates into CASSTQIADTQYF.

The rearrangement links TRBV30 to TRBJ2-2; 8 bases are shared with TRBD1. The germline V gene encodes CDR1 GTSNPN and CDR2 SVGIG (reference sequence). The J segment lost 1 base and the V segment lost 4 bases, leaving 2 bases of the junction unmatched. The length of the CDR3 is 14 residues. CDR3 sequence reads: CAWTRGQNTGELFF. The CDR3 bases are TGTGCCTGGACCAGGGGGCAGAACACCGGGGAGCTGTTTTTT.

This CDR3 reads CASSMDRRKETQYF. The CDR3 DNA is TGTGCCAGTAGTATGGACAGGAGAAAAGAGACCCAGTACTTC. The chain carries TRBV19 and TRBJ2-5, with 7 positions matching TRBD1. This CDR3 contains 14 residues. The V segment lost 3 bases and the J segment 3 bases; nucleotides outside the gene matches: 4. Germline CDR1 LNHDA, CDR2 SQIVND (reference sequence).

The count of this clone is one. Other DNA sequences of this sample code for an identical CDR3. For the CDR3, the DNA is TGTGCCAGCTCACCACGTCCAGGGGGCCAAGAGACCCAGTACTTC. It translates to CASSPRPGGQETQYF. The chain uses TRBV18 and TRBJ2-5; the match to TRBD1 covers 7 bases. V lost 1 base to trimming and J lost 1 base; unmatched junction nucleotides: 3. CDR3 length: 15 amino acids. Germline CDR1 is KGHSH and CDR2 is LQKENI.

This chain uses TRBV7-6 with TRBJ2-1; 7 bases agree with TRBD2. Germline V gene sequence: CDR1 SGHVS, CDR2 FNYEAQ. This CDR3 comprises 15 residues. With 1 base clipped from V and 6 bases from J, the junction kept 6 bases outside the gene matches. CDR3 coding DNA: TGTGCCAGCAGCTTAGATAGCGGGTATGGCAATGAGCAGTTCTTC. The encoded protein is CASSLDSGYGNEQFF. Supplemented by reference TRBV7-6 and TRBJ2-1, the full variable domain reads GAGVSQSPRYKVTKRGQDVALRCDPISGHVSLYWYRQALGQGPEFLTYFNYEAQQDKSGLPNDRFSAERPEGSISTLTIQRTEQRDSAMYRCASSLDSGYGNEQFFGPGTRLTVL.

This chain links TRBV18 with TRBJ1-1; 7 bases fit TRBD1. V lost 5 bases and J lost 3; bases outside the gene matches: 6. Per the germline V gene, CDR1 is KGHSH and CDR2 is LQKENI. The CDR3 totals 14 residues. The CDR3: CASSSTDRYTEAFF. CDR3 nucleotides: TGTGCCAGCTCATCCACGGACAGGTACACTGAAGCTTTCTTT.

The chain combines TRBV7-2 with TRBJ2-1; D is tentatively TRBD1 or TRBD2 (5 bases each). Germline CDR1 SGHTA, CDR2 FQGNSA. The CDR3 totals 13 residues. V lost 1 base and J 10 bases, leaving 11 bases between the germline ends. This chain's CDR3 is CASSLVDWGEQFF. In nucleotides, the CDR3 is TGTGCCAGCAGCTTAGTAGACTGGGGGGAGCAGTTCTTC.

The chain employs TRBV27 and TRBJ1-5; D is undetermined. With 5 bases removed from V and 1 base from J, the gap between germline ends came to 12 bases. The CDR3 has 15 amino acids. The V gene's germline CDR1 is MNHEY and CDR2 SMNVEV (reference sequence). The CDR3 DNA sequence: TGTGCCAGCAGTCCCCGACAAGAAAGCAATCAGCCCCAGCATTTT. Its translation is CASSPRQESNQPQHF.

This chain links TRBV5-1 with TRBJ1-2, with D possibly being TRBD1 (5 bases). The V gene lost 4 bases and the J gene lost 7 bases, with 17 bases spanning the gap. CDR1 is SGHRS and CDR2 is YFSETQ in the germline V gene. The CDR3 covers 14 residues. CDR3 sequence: CASSHPGGKVGYTF. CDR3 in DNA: TGCGCCAGCAGCCACCCCGGGGGGAAGGTTGGCTACACCTTC. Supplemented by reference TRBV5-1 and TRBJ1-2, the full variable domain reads KAGVTQTPRYLIKTRGQQVTLSCSPISGHRSVSWYQQTPGQGLQFLFEYFSETQRNKGNFPGRFSGRQFSNSRSEMNVSTLELGDSALYLCASSHPGGKVGYTFGSGTRLTVV.

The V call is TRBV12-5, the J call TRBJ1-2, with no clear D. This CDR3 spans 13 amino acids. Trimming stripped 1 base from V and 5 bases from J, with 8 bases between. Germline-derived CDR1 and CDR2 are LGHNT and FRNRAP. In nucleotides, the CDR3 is TGTGCTAGTGGTTTGGGGGAGAGATATGGCTACACCTTC. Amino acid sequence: CASGLGERYGYTF.

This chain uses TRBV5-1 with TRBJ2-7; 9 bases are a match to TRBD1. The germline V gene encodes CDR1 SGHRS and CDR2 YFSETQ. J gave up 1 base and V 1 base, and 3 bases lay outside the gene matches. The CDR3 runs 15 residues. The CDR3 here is CASSLTGGVSYEQYF. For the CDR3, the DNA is TGCGCCAGCAGCTTGACAGGGGGCGTTTCCTACGAGCAGTACTTC.

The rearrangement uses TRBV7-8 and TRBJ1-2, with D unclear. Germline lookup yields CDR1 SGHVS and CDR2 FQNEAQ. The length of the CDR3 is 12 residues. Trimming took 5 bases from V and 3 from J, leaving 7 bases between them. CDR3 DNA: TGTGCCAGCAGCCGGGTCGACTATGGCTACACCTTC. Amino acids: CASSRVDYGYTF.

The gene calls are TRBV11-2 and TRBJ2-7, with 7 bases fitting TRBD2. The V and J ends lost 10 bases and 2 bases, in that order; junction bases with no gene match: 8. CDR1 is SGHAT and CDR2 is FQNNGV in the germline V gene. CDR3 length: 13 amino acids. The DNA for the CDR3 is TGTGCCACGTCCCCTAGCGGAACCTACGAGCAGTACTTC. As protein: CATSPSGTYEQYF.

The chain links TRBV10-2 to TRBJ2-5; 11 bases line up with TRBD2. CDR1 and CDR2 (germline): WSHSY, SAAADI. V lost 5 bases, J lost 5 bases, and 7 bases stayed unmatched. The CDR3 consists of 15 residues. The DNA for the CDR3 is TGCGCCAGCAGTACGACTAGCGGGACTGGGGAGACCCAGTACTTC. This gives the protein CASSTTSGTGETQYF.

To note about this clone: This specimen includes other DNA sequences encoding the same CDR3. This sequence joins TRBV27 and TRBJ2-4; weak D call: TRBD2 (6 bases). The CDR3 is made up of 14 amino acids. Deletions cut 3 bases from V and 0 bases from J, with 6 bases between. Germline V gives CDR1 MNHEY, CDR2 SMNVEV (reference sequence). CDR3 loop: CASSLEGAKNIQYF. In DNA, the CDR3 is TGTGCCAGCAGTTTGGAGGGAGCCAAAAACATTCAGTACTTC.

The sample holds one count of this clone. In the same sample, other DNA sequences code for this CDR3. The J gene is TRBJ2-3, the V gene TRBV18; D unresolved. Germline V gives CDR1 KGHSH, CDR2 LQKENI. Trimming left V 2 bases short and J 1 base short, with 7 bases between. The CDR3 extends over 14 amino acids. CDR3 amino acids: CASSPIQRTDTQYF. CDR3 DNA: TGTGCCAGCTCACCAATCCAGCGCACAGATACGCAGTATTTT.

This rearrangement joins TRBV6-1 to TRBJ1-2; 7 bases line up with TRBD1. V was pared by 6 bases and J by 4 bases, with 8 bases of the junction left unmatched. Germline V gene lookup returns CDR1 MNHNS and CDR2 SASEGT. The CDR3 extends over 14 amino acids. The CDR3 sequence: CASSEQGFGYGYTF. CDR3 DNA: TGTGCCAGCAGCGAACAGGGGTTCGGCTATGGCTACACCTTC.

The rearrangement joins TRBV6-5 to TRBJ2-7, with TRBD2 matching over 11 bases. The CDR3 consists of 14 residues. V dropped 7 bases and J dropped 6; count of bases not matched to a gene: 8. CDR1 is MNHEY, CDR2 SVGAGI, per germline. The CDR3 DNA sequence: TGTGCCAGCAAAATTAGCGGGAGGGCAGGCGAGCAGTACTTC. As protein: CASKISGRAGEQYF.

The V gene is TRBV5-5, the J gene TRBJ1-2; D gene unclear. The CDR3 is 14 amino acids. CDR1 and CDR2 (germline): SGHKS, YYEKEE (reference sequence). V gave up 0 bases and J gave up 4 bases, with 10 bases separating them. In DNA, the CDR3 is TGTGCCAGCAGCTTGGGCAGGAACTTCTATGGCTACACCTTC. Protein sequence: CASSLGRNFYGYTF.